These T cell receptor beta chains were read from a single sample in a study of cytomegalovirus exposure and HLA in healthy donors. Here immunoSEQ multiplex PCR was the method, and the copy in TCRdb shows in-frame clones only, minus some. In the table there are 120,000 to 150,000 clones, 82% of which are singletons. Sequencing was carried out using PBMCs. These receptors originate from a male donor in good health and CMV-seronegative. Each CDR3 is given with its conserved first and last residue. D genes are given only for firm matches. The size entry is marked missing in some rows and otherwise reads once, few, many or a size class.

NA	TRBV27	TRBJ2-7	NA	CASSNVRGEQYF
NA	TRBV6-5	TRBJ2-7	TRBD1	CASRRDRLSYEQYF
NA	TRBV7-2	TRBJ2-5	NA	CASSSSGMQETQYF
NA	TRBV27	TRBJ2-7	NA	CASSPRVASSYEQYF
NA	TRBV5-6	TRBJ2-1	NA	CASSLERQFYNEQFF
NA	TRBV19	TRBJ2-1	TRBD2	CASASGRKGEQFF
NA	TRBV5-1	TRBJ2-5	NA	CASSLGVGLTQETQYF
NA	TRBV7-3	TRBJ1-4	TRBD1	CASSPTGRLNEKLFF
few	TRBV4-3	TRBJ1-1	NA	CASSQASARVNTEAFF
NA	TRBV7-9	TRBJ2-1	TRBD2	CASSLERTSGNNEQFF
NA	TRBV13	TRBJ2-7	TRBD2	CASSRGGRRSYEQYF
NA	TRBV4-3	TRBJ2-1	NA	CASSQVQNSYNEQFF
once	TRBV9	TRBJ1-2	TRBD1	CASSPIPQTGNYGYTF
NA	TRBV19	TRBJ1-5	NA	CASSIRERQPQHF
NA	TRBV7-9	TRBJ2-7	TRBD2	CASSLVQAGRHEQYF
NA	TRBV9	TRBJ1-1	TRBD1	CASSVGAGTAMNTEAFF
once	TRBV27	TRBJ2-3	NA	CASSPTGGLSTDTQYF
NA	TRBV6-5	TRBJ2-6	NA	CASSPGFSGANVLTF
NA	TRBV11-3	TRBJ1-2	NA	CASSLFCFGGEGGYGYTF
NA	TRBV7-2	TRBJ1-5	TRBD1	CASSLASGQGTPQHF
NA	TRBV11-2	TRBJ2-2	TRBD2	CASSGMTSGRFTGELFF
NA	TRBV10-3	TRBJ2-3	TRBD1	CAISPGGGTDTQYF
NA	TRBV28	TRBJ2-7	NA	CATNEGHKYEQYF
NA	TRBV5-1	TRBJ1-4	NA	CASSTGTWREKLFF
few	TRBV27	TRBJ1-4	TRBD1	CASSRTGGNQRATNEKLFF
NA	TRBV6-5	TRBJ2-7	TRBD1	CASRRYQQGSYEQYF
NA	TRBV25-1	TRBJ2-7	NA	CASSETGLGEQYF